This record covers a single T cell receptor (beta chain). This entry is derived from a study of blood T cell repertoires in COVID-19. Study details: Researchers got acute and convalescent COVID-19 samples from the United States, Italy and Spain. The cDNA or gDNA used as material had been derived from T cells, B-cell-depleted T cells, or PBMCs.

In the source study's methods: Cell counts per sample came from amplifying reference gene primers. Libraries were prepared by immunoSEQ multiplex PCR; TCRdb keeps only in-frame clonotypes and omits some of them. V and J calls and clone size are copied from that table; D and trimming were computed from the DNA. The sample lists 100,000 to 150,000 clones; roughly 87% were seen once. The CDR3 length is 17 residues. V was clipped by 3 bases and J by 4 bases; unmatched bases: 10. Germline CDR1 reads MNHEY; CDR2 reads SMNVEV (reference sequence). This sequence originates from a human donor in a cohort sampled during active COVID-19. Material: peripheral blood. The V and J genes are TRBV27 and TRBJ2-3, with 10 bases lining up with TRBD1. The CDR3 is CASSFFARTGGADTQYF. The CDR3, as DNA: TGTGCCAGCAGTTTTTTTGCCCGGACAGGGGGTGCAGATACGCAGTATTTT.